These 22 T cell receptor beta chains came from one sample sequenced in a study of regulatory T cells in long-lasting Graves disease. According to the study, TCR beta libraries were built with iRepertoire HTBI primers and CDR3-region Arm-PCR. TCRdb independently ran MiXCR on the multiplex PCR reads; one entry per CDR3 protein. This sample has about 660,000 distinct CDR3 sequences, with approximately 29% found just once. Time point described: persistent/refractory GD, antithyroid drugs over 5 years with positive TRAb. PBMC-extracted RNA yielded the TCR library. Material: peripheral blood mononuclear cells (PBMCs), obtained when the disease was refractory, from a patient treated with antithyroid drugs. The source is a female donor with Graves disease.

J is TRBJ1-1 and V is TRBV3-1; D is possibly TRBD1 (5 bases). Per germline, CDR1 LGHDT and CDR2 YNNKEL (reference sequence). Trimming shortened V by 4 bases and J by 0 bases, and 9 bases separated the two germline ends. This CDR3 is built from 14 residues. CDR3 in DNA: TGTGCCAGCAGCCGTAGACAGCTGAACACTGAAGCTTTCTTT. Its protein product is CASSRRQLNTEAFF.

This clonotype was recorded a few times. The chain has TRBV25-1 and TRBJ1-1; the D is unclear. The CDR3 contains 13 residues. Deletions cut 2 bases from V and 3 bases from J, with 7 bases between. Germline CDR1 is MGHDK and CDR2 is SYGVNS. CDR3 nucleotides: TGTGCCAGCAGTGAACCTGGGGACACTGAAGCTTTCTTT. As protein: CASSEPGDTEAFF.

V usage is TRBV15 and J usage is TRBJ1-1; 7 nucleotides agree with TRBD1. Germline V gene sequence: CDR1 LNHNV, CDR2 YYDKDF (reference sequence). The V segment lost 0 bases and the J segment 4 bases; nucleotides outside the gene matches: 8. This CDR3 comprises 16 residues. The CDR3 here is CATSRDGQAVPTEAFF. In DNA form, the CDR3 reads TGTGCCACCAGCAGAGATGGACAGGCCGTTCCCACTGAAGCTTTCTTT.

The chain recombines TRBV2 with TRBJ2-5, with D tentatively TRBD1 or TRBD2 (5 bases each). CDR3 length: 13 amino acids. V was pared by 8 bases and J by 5 bases, with 15 bases between. The germline V gene encodes CDR1 SNHLY and CDR2 FYNNEI. DNA of the CDR3: TGTGCCAGCGGGGGTTCGGTCCCGGAGACCCAGTACTTC. This translates into CASGGSVPETQYF.

This clonotype has at least ten counts. V is TRBV28 and J is TRBJ1-2; the match to TRBD1 covers 7 bases. V dropped 6 bases and J dropped 3; count of bases not matched to a gene: 10. CDR3 size: 15 residues. Germline CDR1 reads MDHEN; CDR2 reads SYDVKM. The CDR3 reads CASSESYRGHYGYTF. The CDR3 nucleotides read TGTGCCAGCAGCGAATCTTACAGGGGCCACTATGGCTACACCTTC.

This clonotype was detected a few times. The genes are TRBV7-9 and TRBJ2-5; the D gene is possibly TRBD2 (5 bases). Looked up from germline, CDR1 is SEHNR and CDR2 is FQNEAQ (reference sequence). This CDR3 comprises 18 residues. Trimming removed 4 bases at V and 2 bases at J, with 23 bases between. This CDR3 is CASSWRSGGPDLQETQYF. CDR3 bases: TGTGCCAGCAGCTGGAGGAGCGGAGGCCCTGACTTACAAGAGACCCAGTACTTC.

Notes on this clonotype: The junction does not match germline at one end; this may be a read error. The DNA of the CDR3 is TGTGCCGCCAGTGATTCCCCGAGCACTGAAGCTTTCTTT. Translated, it gives CAASDSPSTEAFF. This chain uses TRBV24-1 with TRBJ1-1; D is ambiguous. This CDR3 is built from 13 residues. Germline V gene sequence: CDR1 KGHDR, CDR2 SFDVKD.

In this sample, this clonotype turned up a few times. The gene calls are TRBV3-1 and TRBJ1-4; D is ambiguous. The CDR3 runs to 15 residues. The V and J ends lost 4 bases and 0 bases respectively, with 9 bases between them. Germline-derived CDR1 and CDR2 are LGHDT and YNNKEL (reference sequence). CDR3 coding DNA: TGTGCCAGCAGCCCCCGAGTTGCAACTAATGAAAAACTGTTTTTT. As protein: CASSPRVATNEKLFF.

This clonotype was detected a few times. The V gene is TRBV12-3 or TRBV12-4, the J gene TRBJ1-5; 9 bases are shared with TRBD1. The CDR3 has 17 amino acids. V lost 4 bases and J lost 1; bases outside the gene matches: 8. CDR3 sequence: CASSSDRGRGSNQPQHF. The CDR3, as DNA: TGTGCCAGCAGTTCGGACAGGGGTCGTGGGAGCAATCAGCCCCAGCATTTT.

This chain joins TRBV9 and TRBJ2-7; D is tentatively TRBD1 or TRBD2 (5 bases each). Trimming pared 3 bases from V and 4 bases from J, leaving 17 bases between. Germline loops: CDR1 SGDLS, CDR2 YYNGEE. CDR3 length equals 15 residues. The CDR3 reads CASSEGTGTVYEQYF. In nucleotides, the CDR3 is TGTGCCAGCAGCGAAGGGACCGGGACGGTGTACGAGCAGTACTTC.

Turning to this clonotype: Germline and junction disagree at one end, which may indicate a read error. V is TRBV6-2 or TRBV6-3 and J is TRBJ2-2; 9 positions agree with TRBD1. The CDR3 sequence is 15 residues long. Germline CDR1 MNHEY, CDR2 SVGEGT. The DNA for the CDR3 is TGTGCCAGCCGAAGGGACAGGGCGAACACCGGGGAGCTGTCTTTT. This gives the protein CASRRDRANTGELSF.

This clonotype was seen a handful of times. The chain joins TRBV18 to TRBJ1-2; maybe TRBD1 (6 bases). The CDR3 spans 16 residues. CDR1 is KGHSH and CDR2 is LQKENI in the germline V gene. V was clipped by 0 bases and J by 4 bases, with 15 bases between them. The CDR3 DNA reads as TGTGCCAGCTCACCACCGACAGGCCAATACGCCTATGGCTACACCTTC. Translation gives CASSPPTGQYAYGYTF.

The CDR3 reads CASSLNAGGSTDTQYF. The CDR3 region has the DNA TGTGCCAGCAGCTTAAACGCGGGAGGGAGCACAGATACGCAGTATTTT. The rearrangement links TRBV7-3 to TRBJ2-3, with TRBD2 matching 9 bases. The CDR3 length is 16 residues. With 1 base clipped from V and 0 bases from J, the junction kept 2 bases outside the gene matches. Germline CDR1 and CDR2: SGHTA and FQGTGA.

In this sample, this clonotype turned up a few times. The CDR3 bases are TGCAGCGTCCTCCCGGGGGCAGGCAATCAGCCCCAGCATTTT. This sequence encodes CSVLPGAGNQPQHF. The chain recombines TRBV29-1 with TRBJ1-5, with a tentative D call TRBD1 (6 bases). V was shortened by 6 bases and J by 2 bases, with 14 bases between the two germline ends. The CDR3 covers 14 residues. CDR1 and CDR2 from the germline V gene are SQVTM and ANQGSEA.

V usage is TRBV19 and J usage is TRBJ1-2; TRBD1 is a possible D gene (6 bases). Germline V gene data show CDR1 as LNHDA and CDR2 as SQIVND (reference sequence). V lost 3 bases to trimming and J lost 6 bases, with 14 bases between them. The CDR3 contains 14 residues. DNA of the CDR3: TGTGCCAGTAGTATGATGGCAGGGGCGCATGGCTACACCTTC. Translation: CASSMMAGAHGYTF.

As to this clonotype: Since the CDR3 does not end with the conserved phenylalanine or tryptophan, this likely comes from a read error. The chain combines TRBV27 with TRBJ1-1; D is ambiguous. V lost 2 bases and J 4 bases, leaving 14 bases between the germline ends. CDR3 length equals 15 residues. The germline gives CDR1 MNHEY, CDR2 SMNVEV (reference sequence). CDR3 residues: CASSLRRRGGTEAFS. In DNA, the CDR3 is TGTGCCAGCAGTTTAAGGAGGAGAGGTGGCACTGAAGCTTTCTCT.

This clonotype was detected only a few times. The CDR3 here is CASRGAEYTEAFF. The CDR3 DNA is TGTGCCAGCAGAGGGGCCGAGTACACTGAAGCTTTCTTT. This sequence joins TRBV12-3 or TRBV12-4 and TRBJ1-1; weak D call: TRBD1 (5 bases). The V and J ends lost 6 bases and 3 bases respectively, with 11 bases between them. CDR3 length equals 13 residues.

This chain connects TRBV9 to TRBJ2-7; D is unclear. The CDR3 length is 15 residues. Germline loops: CDR1 SGDLS, CDR2 YYNGEE. V lost 0 bases to trimming and J lost 4 bases, with 14 bases between them. The CDR3 sequence is CASSVGDTPVYEQYF. The CDR3 DNA reads as TGTGCCAGCAGCGTAGGCGATACCCCAGTATACGAGCAGTACTTC.

This sequence joins TRBV28 and TRBJ2-2; 9 bases are a match to TRBD1. V shed 6 bases, J shed 4 bases, and the junction held 3 bases outside the gene matches. The CDR3 consists of 14 residues. CDR1 and CDR2 from the germline V gene are MDHEN and SYDVKM. The CDR3 DNA reads as TGTGCCAGCAGCATGGACAGGGGCACCGGGGAGCTGTTTTTT. It specifies CASSMDRGTGELFF.

V is TRBV19 and J is TRBJ1-5, with 9 bases fitting TRBD1. CDR3 length: 17 amino acids. Germline V CDR1 and CDR2: LNHDA, SQIVND (reference sequence). Losses at the gene ends were 4 bases for V and 5 bases for J; bases not matched to a gene: 12. The CDR3 sequence is CASSTTGTGKSHQPQHF. Here the CDR3 DNA reads TGTGCCAGTAGTACAACCGGGACAGGGAAATCTCATCAGCCCCAGCATTTT.

The CDR3 is CASSQGRQPYGYTF. Written as DNA, the CDR3 is TGTGCCAGCAGCCAAGGGCGGCAGCCCTATGGCTACACCTTC. The genes are TRBV3-1 and TRBJ1-2; D is ambiguous. There are 14 residues in the CDR3. CDR1 LGHDT and CDR2 YNNKEL come from the germline V gene (reference sequence). Trimming left V 1 base short and J 4 bases short, with 10 bases between.

This clonotype came up many times. The gene calls are TRBV12-3 or TRBV12-4 and TRBJ2-7, with D perhaps being TRBD1 or TRBD2 (5 bases each). The CDR3 runs to 16 residues. The V and J ends lost 0 bases and 5 bases respectively, with 17 bases between them. CDR3 nucleotides: TGTGCCAGCAGTTTAGCGCGGAGGACACCCTTTGACGAGCAGTACTTC. Its protein is CASSLARRTPFDEQYF.